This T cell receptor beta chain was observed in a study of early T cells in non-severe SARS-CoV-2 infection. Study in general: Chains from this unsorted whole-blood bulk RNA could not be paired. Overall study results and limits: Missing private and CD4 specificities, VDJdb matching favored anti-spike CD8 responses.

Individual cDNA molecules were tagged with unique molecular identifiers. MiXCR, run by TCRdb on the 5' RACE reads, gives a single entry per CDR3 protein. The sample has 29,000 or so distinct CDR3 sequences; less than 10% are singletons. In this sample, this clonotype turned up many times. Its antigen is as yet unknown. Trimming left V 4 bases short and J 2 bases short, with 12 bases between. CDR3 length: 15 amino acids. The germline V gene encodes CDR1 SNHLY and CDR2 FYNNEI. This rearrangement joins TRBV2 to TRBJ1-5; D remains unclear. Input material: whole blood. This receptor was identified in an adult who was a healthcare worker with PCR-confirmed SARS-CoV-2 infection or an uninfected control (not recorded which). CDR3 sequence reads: CASSGEPGGNQPQHF. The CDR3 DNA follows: TGTGCCAGCAGTGGGGAGCCAGGCGGCAATCAGCCCCAGCATTTT.